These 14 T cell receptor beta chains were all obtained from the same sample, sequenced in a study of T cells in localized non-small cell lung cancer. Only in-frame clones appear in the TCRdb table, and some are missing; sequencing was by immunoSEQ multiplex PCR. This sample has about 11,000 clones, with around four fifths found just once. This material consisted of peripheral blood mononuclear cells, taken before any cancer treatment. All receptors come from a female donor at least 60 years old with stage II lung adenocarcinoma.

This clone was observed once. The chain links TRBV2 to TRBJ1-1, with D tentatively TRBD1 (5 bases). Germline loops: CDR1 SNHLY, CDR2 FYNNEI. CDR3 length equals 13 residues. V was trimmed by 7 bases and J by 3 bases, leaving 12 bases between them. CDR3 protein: CASNIDRDTEAFF. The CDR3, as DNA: TGTGCCAGCAACATCGACAGAGACACTGAAGCTTTCTTT.

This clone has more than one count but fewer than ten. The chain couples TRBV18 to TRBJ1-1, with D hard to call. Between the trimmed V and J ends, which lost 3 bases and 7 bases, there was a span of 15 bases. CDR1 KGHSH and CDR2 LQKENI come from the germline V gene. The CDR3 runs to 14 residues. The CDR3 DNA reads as TGTGCCAGCTCACCCCCCTCCAGAACGAGTGAAGCTTTCTTT. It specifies CASSPPSRTSEAFF.

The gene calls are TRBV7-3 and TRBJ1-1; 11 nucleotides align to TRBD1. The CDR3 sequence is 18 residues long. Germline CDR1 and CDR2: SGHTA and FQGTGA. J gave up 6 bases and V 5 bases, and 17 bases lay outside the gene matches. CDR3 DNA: TGTGCCAGCAGCCGCCAGCCCCCATGGGACAGGGGGTCCCCTGAAGCTTTCTTT. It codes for CASSRQPPWDRGSPEAFF. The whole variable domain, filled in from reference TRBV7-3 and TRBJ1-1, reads GAGVSQTPSNKVTEKGKYVELRCDPISGHTALYWYRQSLGQGPEFLIYFQGTGAADDSGLPNDRFFAVRPEGSVSTLKIQRTERGDSAVYLCASSRQPPWDRGSPEAFFGQGTRLTVV.

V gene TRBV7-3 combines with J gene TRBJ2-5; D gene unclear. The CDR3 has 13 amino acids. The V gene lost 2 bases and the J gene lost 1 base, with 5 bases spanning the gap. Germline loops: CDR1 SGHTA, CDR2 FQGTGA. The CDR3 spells CASSLQIQETQYF. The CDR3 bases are TGTGCCAGCAGCTTACAGATCCAAGAGACCCAGTACTTC.

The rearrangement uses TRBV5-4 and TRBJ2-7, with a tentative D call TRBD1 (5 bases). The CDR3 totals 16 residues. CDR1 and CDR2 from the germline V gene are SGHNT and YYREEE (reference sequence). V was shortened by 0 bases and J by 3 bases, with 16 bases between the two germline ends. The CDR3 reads CASSLDRAGRNYEQYF. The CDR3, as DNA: TGTGCCAGCAGCTTGGATCGGGCAGGGCGAAACTACGAGCAGTACTTC.

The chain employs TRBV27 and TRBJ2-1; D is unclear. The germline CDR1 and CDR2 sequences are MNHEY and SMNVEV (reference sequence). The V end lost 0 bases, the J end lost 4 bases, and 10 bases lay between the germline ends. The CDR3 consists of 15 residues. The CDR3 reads CASSLSYGLYNEQFF. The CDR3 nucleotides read TGTGCCAGCAGTTTATCGTACGGCCTTTACAATGAGCAGTTCTTC.

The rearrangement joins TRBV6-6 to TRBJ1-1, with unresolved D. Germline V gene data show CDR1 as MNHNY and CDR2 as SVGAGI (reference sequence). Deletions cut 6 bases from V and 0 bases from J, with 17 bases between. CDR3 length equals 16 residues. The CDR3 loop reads CASSHQRTGLNTEAFF. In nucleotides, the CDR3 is TGTGCCAGCAGCCACCAGAGGACGGGCCTGAACACTGAAGCTTTCTTT.

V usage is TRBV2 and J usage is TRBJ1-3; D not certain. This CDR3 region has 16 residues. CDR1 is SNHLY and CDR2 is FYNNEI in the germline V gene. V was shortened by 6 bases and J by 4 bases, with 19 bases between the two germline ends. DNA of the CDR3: TGTGCCAGCAGCGCCGGTAGGACGGGAACCGGAAACACCATATATTTT. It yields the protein CASSAGRTGTGNTIYF.

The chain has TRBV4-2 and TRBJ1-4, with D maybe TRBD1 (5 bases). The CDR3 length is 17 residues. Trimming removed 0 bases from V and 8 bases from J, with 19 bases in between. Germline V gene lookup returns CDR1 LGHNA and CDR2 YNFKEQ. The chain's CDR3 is CASSQDSGHRVGEKLFF. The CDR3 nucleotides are TGTGCCAGCAGCCAAGATTCGGGGCACCGAGTGGGAGAAAAACTGTTTTTT.

This CDR3 is CASSPLRTTEAFF. The CDR3 DNA is TGTGCCAGCTCACCACTGAGGACCACTGAAGCTTTCTTT. This chain uses TRBV18 with TRBJ1-1; no clear D. The CDR3 has 13 amino acids. CDR1 is KGHSH, CDR2 LQKENI, per germline. V was shortened by 1 base and J by 4 bases, with 7 bases between the two germline ends.

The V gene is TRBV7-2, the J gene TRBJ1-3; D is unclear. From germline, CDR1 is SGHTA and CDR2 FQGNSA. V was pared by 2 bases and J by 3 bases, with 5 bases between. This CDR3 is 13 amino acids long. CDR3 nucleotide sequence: TGTGCCAGCAGCTTACCCTATGGAAACACCATATATTTT. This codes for CASSLPYGNTIYF. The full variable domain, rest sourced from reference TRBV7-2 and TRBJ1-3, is GAGVSQSPSNKVTEKGKDVELRCDPISGHTALYWYRQSLGQGLEFLIYFQGNSAPDKSGLPSDRFSAERTGGSVSTLTIQRTQQEDSAVYLCASSLPYGNTIYFGEGSWLTVV.

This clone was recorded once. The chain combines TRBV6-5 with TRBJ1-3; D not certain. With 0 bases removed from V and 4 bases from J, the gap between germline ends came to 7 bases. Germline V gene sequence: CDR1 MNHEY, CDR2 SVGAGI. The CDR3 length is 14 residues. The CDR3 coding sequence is TGTGCCAGCAGTTACTCGGCTCGAGGAAACACCATATATTTT. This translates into CASSYSARGNTIYF.

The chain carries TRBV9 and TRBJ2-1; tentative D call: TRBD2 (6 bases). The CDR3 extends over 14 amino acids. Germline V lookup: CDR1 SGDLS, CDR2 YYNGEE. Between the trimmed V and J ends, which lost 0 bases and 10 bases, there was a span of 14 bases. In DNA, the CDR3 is TGTGCCAGCAGCGTAGTACTAGCAGCTACCGAGCAGTTCTTC. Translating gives CASSVVLAATEQFF.

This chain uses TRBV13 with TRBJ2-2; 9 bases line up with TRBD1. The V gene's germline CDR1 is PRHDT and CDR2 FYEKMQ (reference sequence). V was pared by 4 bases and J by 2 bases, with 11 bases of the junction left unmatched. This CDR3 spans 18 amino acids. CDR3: CASSSRAGTGINTGELFF. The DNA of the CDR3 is TGTGCCAGCAGCTCTAGGGCAGGGACAGGGATTAACACCGGGGAGCTGTTTTTT.